This T cell receptor (beta chain) was profiled in a study of cytomegalovirus exposure and HLA in healthy donors. CDR3 length: 15 amino acids. Germline V gives CDR1 MGHRA, CDR2 YSYEKL. This clone was picked up many times. Its antigen is as yet unknown. An end of the junction differs from the germline gene, which may be a read error. General observations from the study: TCR beta chains numbering 164 were designated cytomegalovirus-associated. Analysis was performed later, and it showed HLA-associated TCR beta chains to be more clonally expanded than equally common others. The study dropped some indistinguishable V segments, TRBV6-2 and TRBV6-3 among them.

The PCR had 60 Vbeta and 13 Jbeta primers. Clones were sequenced by immunoSEQ multiplex PCR, and TCRdb holds only the in-frame ones, with some missing. Here the sample spans under 200,000 clones, 75% to 90% being singletons. Sequences were obtained from PBMCs. This sequence originates from a man in his late teens or twenties in good health and CMV-seropositive. This chain joins TRBV4-1 and TRBJ1-1; D remains ambiguous. CDR3 DNA sequence: TGCGCCAGCAGCTACAAGGGAGGGTTGAAGACTGAAGCTTTCTTT. Its protein product is CASSYKGGLKTEAFF.